This T cell receptor beta chain was sequenced during a study of blood T cell repertoires in COVID-19. Overall study context: Nucleic acid was either cDNA or gDNA, and it came from T cells, B-cell-depleted T cells, or PBMCs.

Per germline, CDR1 SGHDT and CDR2 YYEEEE. This CDR3 has 15 amino acids. V was cut by 0 bases and J by 3 bases, with 10 bases left in between. Repertoires were generated with immunoSEQ multiplex PCR, while TCRdb's copy carries only in-frame clones and drops some. The sample yields more than 55,000 clones, about 87% seen once. Specimen: peripheral blood. The chain uses TRBV5-6 and TRBJ2-1; tentatively, D is TRBD2 (6 bases). This clonotype was obtained from a woman in her 70s with acute or convalescent COVID-19. The CDR3, as DNA: TGTGCCAGCAGCTTGGTCCCGGGAGACTACAATGAGCAGTTCTTC. Residues: CASSLVPGDYNEQFF.